The 23 T cell receptor beta chains given below trace back to one sample, sequenced in a study of shared clonotypes between healthy human individuals. TCRdb's copy holds only in-frame clones and misses some; the assay was immunoSEQ multiplex PCR. The sample holds about 1.5 million clones, roughly 96% seen once. The specimen was naive CD4+ T cells sorted from blood. Subset reported: CD45RA+ positively selected. The receptors stem from a man between 25 and 39 years old in good health.

This rearrangement joins TRBV28 to TRBJ2-3; 10 bases are a match to TRBD2. The CDR3 is 14 residues long. J gave up 6 bases and V 8 bases, and 8 bases lay outside the gene matches. Looked up from germline, CDR1 is MDHEN and CDR2 is SYDVKM. The CDR3 region is CASLTSGKWDTQYF. In DNA form, the CDR3 reads TGTGCCAGCCTTACTAGCGGGAAGTGGGATACGCAGTATTTT.

CDR3 sequence: CASSLDSRLGYTF. CDR3 DNA sequence: TGCGCCAGCAGCCTAGACAGTAGACTTGGCTACACCTTC. The V call is TRBV5-1, the J call TRBJ1-2; D might be TRBD1 (5 bases). The germline V gene has CDR1 SGHRS and CDR2 YFSETQ. CDR3 length: 13 residues. Trimming removed 4 bases from V and 7 bases from J, with 14 bases in between.

V gene TRBV10-3 combines with J gene TRBJ1-2; 11 nucleotides line up with TRBD1. This CDR3 spans 15 amino acids. Germline loops: CDR1 ENHRY, CDR2 SYGVKD. The trim removed 6 bases at V and 5 bases at J, leaving 8 bases unmatched. The CDR3 reads CAIRDSGTGGYGYTF. The CDR3 DNA reads TGTGCCATCAGAGACTCCGGGACAGGGGGGTATGGCTACACCTTC.

The gene calls are TRBV5-1 and TRBJ2-1, with D uncertain. The CDR3 is made up of 14 amino acids. V was cut by 1 base and J by 0 bases, with 5 bases left in between. Germline V gives CDR1 SGHRS, CDR2 YFSETQ. In nucleotides, the CDR3 is TGCGCCAGCAGCTTGCAAAGCTCCTACAATGAGCAGTTCTTC. Translation: CASSLQSSYNEQFF.

The J gene is TRBJ2-7, the V gene TRBV6-1; 7 positions agree with TRBD1. Germline CDR1 MNHNS, CDR2 SASEGT. There are 14 residues in the CDR3. V lost 5 bases and J lost 0; bases outside the gene matches: 4. CDR3 in amino acids: CASSHNRGSYEQYF. The CDR3 coding sequence is TGTGCCAGCAGTCACAACAGGGGCTCCTACGAGCAGTACTTC.

The rearrangement uses TRBV14 and TRBJ1-3; TRBD1 matches at 7 bases. The V segment lost 3 bases and the J segment 2 bases; nucleotides outside the gene matches: 7. In germline, CDR1 is SGHDN, CDR2 FVKESK. This CDR3 is built from 16 residues. CDR3 sequence reads: CASSQRPGQPGNTIYF. The CDR3 nucleotides read TGTGCCAGCAGCCAGAGACCGGGACAGCCTGGAAACACCATATATTTT.

This clone was recorded only once. The V call is TRBV7-2, the J call TRBJ2-1; TRBD2 might be the D (7 bases). With 5 bases removed from V and 0 bases from J, the gap between germline ends came to 14 bases. The CDR3 is made up of 16 amino acids. CDR1 and CDR2 (germline): SGHTA, FQGNSA. DNA of the CDR3: TGTGCCAGCAGCCCCCGAGGGGGGGGCTCCTACAATGAGCAGTTCTTC. Translating gives CASSPRGGGSYNEQFF.

The V gene is TRBV7-9, the J gene TRBJ2-5; D is possibly TRBD2 (5 bases). Germline assignment: CDR1 SEHNR and CDR2 FQNEAQ (reference sequence). This CDR3 comprises 14 residues. Trimming pared 5 bases from V and 3 bases from J, leaving 13 bases between. The CDR3 reads CASSPGRAEETQYF. The CDR3, as DNA: TGTGCCAGCAGCCCGGGTCGAGCGGAAGAGACCCAGTACTTC. Complete variable domain (other parts from reference TRBV7-9 and TRBJ2-5): DTGVSQNPRHKITKRGQNVTFRCDPISEHNRLYWYRQTLGQGPEFLTYFQNEAQLEKSRLLSDRFSAERPKGSFSTLEIQRTEQGDSAMYLCASSPGRAEETQYFGPGTRLLVL.

The rearrangement links TRBV5-1 to TRBJ2-7, with TRBD2 matching over 7 bases. CDR3 size: 15 residues. Germline CDR1 SGHRS, CDR2 YFSETQ. The ends lost 0 bases at V and 1 base at J; junction bases unmatched: 4. The CDR3 nucleotides are TGCGCCAGCAGCTTGGGCCTAGCGGAATCCTACGAGCAGTACTTC. Translation: CASSLGLAESYEQYF.

Details on this clone: The same CDR3 also results from other DNA sequences found in this sample. The J gene is TRBJ2-3, the V gene TRBV5-4, with TRBD1 as a possible D gene (7 bases). Trimming stripped 4 bases from V and 0 bases from J, with 9 bases between. Germline V lookup: CDR1 SGHNT, CDR2 YYREEE (reference sequence). The CDR3 spans 14 residues. CDR3 sequence: CASSPGGSTDTQYF. In DNA form, the CDR3 reads TGTGCCAGCAGCCCAGGGGGGAGCACAGATACGCAGTATTTT.

The rearrangement uses TRBV7-6 and TRBJ2-6; 9 bases match TRBD1. The CDR3 length is 17 residues. Trimming removed 5 bases from V and 0 bases from J; junction bases left unmatched: 5. Looked up from germline, CDR1 is SGHVS and CDR2 is FNYEAQ. The CDR3 DNA follows: TGTGCCAGCAGCCCACAGGGGGCGACCTCTGGGGCCAACGTCCTGACTTTC. This gives the protein CASSPQGATSGANVLTF. Full variable domain (remainder filled in from reference TRBV7-6 and TRBJ2-6): GAGVSQSPRYKVTKRGQDVALRCDPISGHVSLYWYRQALGQGPEFLTYFNYEAQQDKSGLPNDRFSAERPEGSISTLTIQRTEQRDSAMYRCASSPQGATSGANVLTFGAGSRLTVL.

This chain uses TRBV5-1 with TRBJ1-2, with TRBD1 matching 7 bases. The germline V gene has CDR1 SGHRS and CDR2 YFSETQ. V gave up 5 bases and J gave up 0 bases; unmatched junction bases: 7. This CDR3 region has 15 residues. The CDR3 spells CASRVLGTANYGYTF. Here the CDR3 DNA reads TGCGCCAGCAGAGTCCTAGGGACAGCTAACTATGGCTACACCTTC.

The genes are TRBV7-3 and TRBJ2-1; tentatively, D is TRBD2 (6 bases). The CDR3 totals 12 residues. The ends were cut back, 2 bases at V and 9 bases at J, with 8 bases in the middle. Germline CDR1 and CDR2: SGHTA and FQGTGA. CDR3 sequence: CASSLDSGEQFF. CDR3 coding DNA: TGTGCCAGCAGCTTAGATAGCGGTGAGCAGTTCTTC.

This sequence joins TRBV5-1 and TRBJ2-5, with D possibly matching TRBD1 (5 bases). The V end was cut by 6 bases, the J end by 5 bases, with 14 bases between. Germline loops: CDR1 SGHRS, CDR2 YFSETQ. The CDR3 sequence is 13 residues long. The CDR3 bases are TGCGCCAGCAATAGGGGCGATGGGGAGACCCAGTACTTC. It is translated as CASNRGDGETQYF.

The rearrangement joins TRBV6-1 to TRBJ1-3; D possibly corresponds to TRBD1 (6 bases). Germline-derived CDR1 and CDR2 are MNHNS and SASEGT. V was clipped by 8 bases and J by 0 bases, with 8 bases between them. The CDR3 covers 13 residues. The CDR3 bases are TGTGCCAGCCAGGACAGCTCTGGAAACACCATATATTTT. Protein: CASQDSSGNTIYF.

J is TRBJ1-2 and V is TRBV25-1; TRBD1 might be the D (6 bases). Per germline, CDR1 MGHDK and CDR2 SYGVNS. This CDR3 spans 14 amino acids. The V and J ends lost 6 bases and 1 base respectively, with 12 bases between them. The chain's CDR3 is CASSRGHGNYGYTF. In DNA form, the CDR3 reads TGTGCCAGCAGCAGGGGCCACGGTAACTATGGCTACACCTTC.

The CDR3 DNA reads TGCGCCAGCAGCTTGGGGGGCAGGGTGAACACTGAAGCTTTCTTT. Protein: CASSLGGRVNTEAFF. The rearrangement links TRBV5-1 to TRBJ1-1; TRBD1 is a possible D gene (5 bases). Looked up from germline, CDR1 is SGHRS and CDR2 is YFSETQ. V was cut by 0 bases and J by 0 bases, with 9 bases left in between. The CDR3 length is 15 residues. The entire variable domain, with the rest obtained from reference TRBV5-1 and TRBJ1-1, is as follows: KAGVTQTPRYLIKTRGQQVTLSCSPISGHRSVSWYQQTPGQGLQFLFEYFSETQRNKGNFPGRFSGRQFSNSRSEMNVSTLELGDSALYLCASSLGGRVNTEAFFGQGTRLTVV.

The chain uses TRBV7-9 and TRBJ2-5; 7 bases agree with TRBD1. CDR3 length: 16 residues. V lost 6 bases and J lost 5; bases outside the gene matches: 15. The germline V gene encodes CDR1 SEHNR and CDR2 FQNEAQ (reference sequence). This CDR3 is CASSHGETGRRETQYF. The CDR3, as DNA: TGTGCCAGCAGTCACGGAGAGACAGGGCGGAGGGAGACCCAGTACTTC.

This clone was seen once. The V call is TRBV5-1, the J call TRBJ2-1; the match to TRBD2 covers 10 bases. After removal of 2 bases from V and 9 bases from J, the junction contained 11 bases not matched to a gene. From germline, CDR1 is SGHRS and CDR2 YFSETQ. The CDR3 loop spans 16 amino acids. CDR3 bases: TGCGCCAGCAGCTTTTTAGCGGGAGGAGGTCAAGGTGAGCAGTTCTTC. It specifies CASSFLAGGGQGEQFF.

The genes are TRBV5-6 and TRBJ2-7, with TRBD1 matching over 12 bases. Per germline, CDR1 SGHDT and CDR2 YYEEEE. This CDR3 spans 15 amino acids. J lost 5 bases, V lost 1 base, and 4 bases had no gene match. CDR3 coding DNA: TGTGCCAGCAGCTTGCTGGGACAGGGGGCTGACGAGCAGTACTTC. It specifies CASSLLGQGADEQYF.

Note on this clone: The junction shows a germline mismatch at one end, possibly a read error. V is TRBV5-4 and J is TRBJ1-1; no clear D gene. The germline gives CDR1 SGHNT, CDR2 YYREEE (reference sequence). The CDR3 spans 13 residues. CDR3 sequence (DNA): TGTGCCAACAGCCGAATACAGAACACTGAAGCTTTCTTT. As protein: CANSRIQNTEAFF.

On this clone: This may be a read error, as it is one base from a much larger clone. Other DNA sequences in the same sample also yield this CDR3. The genes are TRBV6-1 and TRBJ2-7; D remains ambiguous. Per germline, CDR1 MNHNS and CDR2 SASEGT. CDR3 size: 10 residues. Trimming took 5 bases from V and 3 from J, leaving 2 bases between them. The CDR3 region has the DNA TGTGCCAGCAGTAACTACGAGCAGTACTTC. Translating gives CASSNYEQYF.

The chain uses TRBV25-1 and TRBJ1-2; D is ambiguous. From germline, CDR1 is MGHDK and CDR2 SYGVNS. The CDR3 contains 13 residues. V was trimmed by 6 bases and J by 4 bases, leaving 12 bases between them. The CDR3 DNA sequence: TGTGCCAGCAGCCCCCCGGGGATCTATGGCTACACCTTC. It encodes CASSPPGIYGYTF.